This TCR beta chain appears in the sequencing data of a study of tissue T cells after allogeneic stem cell transplantation. Germline loops: CDR1 SGHSA, CDR2 FRNQAP. The CDR3 is 15 residues long. Trimming pared 0 bases from V and 0 bases from J, leaving 6 bases between. Time point here: mouse harvest day 14 after allogeneic transplant. Tail vein injection delivered 10^7 T-cell-depleted bone marrow cells and 10^6 splenic CD5+ T cells. This clone is termed medium-sized. Mouse gene names apply. Sequencing ends 1 residue short of the CDR3 end; the germline J gene provides the rest. Survey-depth TCRbeta CDR3 sequencing reported V/J genes and productive frequencies. Clones were read by immunoSEQ multiplex PCR, and TCRdb kept only the in-frame ones, dropping some. The table has 4,000 to 6,000 clones, roughly 30% seen once.

The chain recombines TRBV16 with TRBJ1-3, with D uncertain. Sample: skin. The sequence was collected from a female BALB/c mouse given C57BL/6 T cells with graft-versus-host disease after an allogeneic hematopoietic cell transplant. This CDR3 is CASSLEFSSGNTLYF. The DNA read from the CDR3 is TGTGCAAGCAGCTTAGAGTTCAGTTCTGGAAATACGCTCTAT.